The rows below give T cell receptor beta chains drawn from one sample of a study of technical replicates of blood from several donors. Repertoires were generated with immunoSEQ multiplex PCR, while TCRdb's copy carries only in-frame clones and drops some. The table includes roughly 79,000 clones, 91% detected once. Material for sequencing was T cells isolated from PBMCs. These receptors came from a human donor in good health. Some clones in this sample may be carry-over from other donors' samples. Both conserved end residues are part of each CDR3. D genes are given only for firm matches. For some rows the clone size is stated as once, few or many, or as a class when expanded; others skip it.

. . TRBJ2-7 TRBV18 TGTGCCAGCTCACCATCTGGAGTCGGCCACGAGCAGTACTTC CASSPSGVGHEQYF
. TRBD1 TRBJ2-7 TRBV11-2 TGTGCCAGCAGCGCCCGCCTCGGGACAGGGATGTCGTCCGAGCAGTACTTC CASSARLGTGMSSEQYF
. . TRBJ2-4 TRBV6-1 TGTGCCAGCAGTGGATCGGACAGACGAAAAAACATTCAGTACTTC CASSGSDRRKNIQYF
. TRBD1 TRBJ2-7 TRBV2 TGTGCCAGCAGTTCGTGGACAGGAAACTACGAGCAGTACTTC CASSSWTGNYEQYF
. . TRBJ2-7 TRBV5-1 TGCGCCAGCAGCTTGGGAGGGAACCGCTACGAGCAGTACTTC CASSLGGNRYEQYF
. TRBD2 TRBJ2-4 TRBV10-3 TGTGCCATCAGTCCCGAAGGGACTAGCGGTAAAAACATTCAGTACTTC CAISPEGTSGKNIQYF
. TRBD1 TRBJ1-4 TRBV7-6 TGTGCCAGCAGTCCGACAGGGGGCATTAATGAAAAACTGTTTTTT CASSPTGGINEKLFF
. . TRBJ2-5 TRBV11-2 TGTGCCAGCAGCTTCGGTCATAACCAAGAGACCCAGTACTTC CASSFGHNQETQYF
. TRBD1 TRBJ2-1 TRBV5-1 TGCGCCAGCAGCATCCGACAGGGCTCCTACAATGAGCAGTTCTTC CASSIRQGSYNEQFF
few TRBD1 TRBJ2-2 TRBV4-1 TGCGCCAGCAGCGACAGGGGGAACACCGGGGAGCTGTTTTTT CASSDRGNTGELFF
. . TRBJ1-1 TRBV5-1 TGCGCCAGCACCGTCTCGGGGGGGAACACTGAAGCTTTCTTT CASTVSGGNTEAFF
. TRBD2 TRBJ2-7 TRBV4-2 TGTGCCAGCAGCCAAGCTGTCCTTACTAGCGGGGGCTCCTACGAGCAGTACTTC CASSQAVLTSGGSYEQYF
few TRBD1 TRBJ1-1 TRBV5-1 TGCGCCAGCAGCTTGGGGGACAGGTTGAACACTGAAGCTTTCTTT CASSLGDRLNTEAFF
. TRBD1 TRBJ2-7 TRBV28 TGTGCCAGCAGTTCCAGACAGGGGTCCTACGAGCAGTACTTC CASSSRQGSYEQYF
. . TRBJ2-1 TRBV7-8 TGTGCCAGCAGCTTACGGTCGCGGAGGAATGAGCAGTTCTTC CASSLRSRRNEQFF
few . TRBJ1-1 TRBV5-1 TGCGCCAGCAGCTTGGAGCAAAACACTGAAGCTTTCTTT CASSLEQNTEAFF
. . TRBJ1-2 TRBV12-5 TGTGCTAGTGGTTTGAAAGCGAATGGCTACACCTTC CASGLKANGYTF
. . TRBJ1-1 TRBV30 TGTGCCTGGAGTGTCGAGGACACTGAAGCTTTCTTT CAWSVEDTEAFF
. TRBD2 TRBJ2-5 TRBV4-1 TGCGCCAGCAGCCGGAGTCTAGCGGGGAGTGGGGAGACCCAGTACTTC CASSRSLAGSGETQYF
. TRBD2 TRBJ2-2 TRBV9 TGTGCCAGCAGCGTAAAGGTAGCGGGTAACACCGGGGAGCTGTTTTTT CASSVKVAGNTGELFF
once TRBD2 TRBJ2-3 TRBV7-2 TGTGCCAGCGAGCGGGGGGGCCGGGATACGCAGTATTTT CASERGGRDTQYF
. TRBD1 TRBJ2-5 TRBV5-1 TGCGCCAGCAGTATGGCAGGGGGAATACAAGAGACCCAGTACTTC CASSMAGGIQETQYF
. . TRBJ1-5 TRBV6-4 TGTCCCTATCAGCCCCAGCATTTT CPYQPQHF
. . TRBJ2-5 TRBV7-3 TGTGCCAGCAGCGTACAGGGGGGGGGAGAGACCCAGTACTTC CASSVQGGGETQYF
. . TRBJ1-2 TRBV27 TGTGCCAGCAGTTTATCCGGGAACTATGGCTACACCTTC CASSLSGNYGYTF
few . TRBJ1-1 TRBV5-4 TGTGCCAGCAGCTTGGATCTCGGGGGGGAAGCTTTCTTT CASSLDLGGEAFF
. TRBD1 TRBJ1-3 TRBV5-1 TGCGCCAGCAGGGGGGACAGTGACTCTGGAAACACCATATATTTT CASRGDSDSGNTIYF
. . TRBJ1-4 TRBV19 TGTGCCAGTAGTATGGCAGAGGCTGCTAATGAAAAACTGTTTTTT CASSMAEAANEKLFF
. . TRBJ1-4 TRBV28 TGTGCCAGCAATGATCTACAGGTTGCTAATGAAAAACTGTTTTTT CASNDLQVANEKLFF
. TRBD1 TRBJ1-2 TRBV6-5 TGTGCCAGCAGTTATTCCGACAGGGGAAAAAGCTACACCTTC CASSYSDRGKSYTF
. . TRBJ1-2 TRBV30 TGTGCCTGCACAGGGTCCGACTATGGCTACACCTTC CACTGSDYGYTF
. TRBD1 TRBJ1-2 TRBV30 TGTGCCGGGACAGGGGGAGTAGGCTACACCTTC CAGTGGVGYTF
. TRBD2 TRBJ2-3 TRBV28 TGTGCCAGCACCCGGGGAGCTAGCGGGGGACCAGATACGCAGTATTTT CASTRGASGGPDTQYF
. . TRBJ2-7 TRBV5-1 TGCGCCAGCAGCTGGACATCAGACTACGAGCAGTACTTC CASSWTSDYEQYF
once TRBD2 TRBJ2-2 TRBV30 TGTGCCTGGAGGGCTAGCGGGGGTACCGGGGAGCTGTTTTTT CAWRASGGTGELFF
. TRBD1 TRBJ2-1 TRBV6-5 TGTGCCAGCAGTTACATGGGACAGGGGATCTACAATGAGCAGTTCTTC CASSYMGQGIYNEQFF
. TRBD1 TRBJ1-5 TRBV6-1 TGTGCCAGCAGGAGGACAGGTGGCAATCAGCCCCAGCATTTT CASRRTGGNQPQHF
once . TRBJ2-7 TRBV10-1 TGCGCCAGCAGCCCCGCGCAAACACAGTTCTCCTACGAGCAGTACTTC CASSPAQTQFSYEQYF
. . TRBJ1-1 TRBV27 TGTGCCAGCAGTTTATTTCGAGGGGGTGGGTCTGAAGCTTTCTTT CASSLFRGGGSEAFF
once TRBD1 TRBJ2-3 TRBV5-6 TGTGCCAGCAGCTTGGTGGGACAGGGTACTTACACAGATACGCAGTATTTT CASSLVGQGTYTDTQYF
. . TRBJ2-5 TRBV2 TGTGCCAGCAGGGTGACTAGCCAAGAGACCCAGTACTTC CASRVTSQETQYF
. . TRBJ2-1 TRBV4-1 TGCGCCAGCAGCCAAGAAGAGCGGACTCCCCGGGAGAATGAGCAGTTCTTC CASSQEERTPRENEQFF
. TRBD2 TRBJ2-7 TRBV27 TGTGCCAGCAGTTTAATAGGCGGGGGTGGCATATACGAGCAGTACTTC CASSLIGGGGIYEQYF
. . TRBJ2-1 TRBV2 TGTGCCAGCCATGAACAGGTCTCTATCTACAATGAGCAGTTCTTC CASHEQVSIYNEQFF
. TRBD1 TRBJ1-1 TRBV6-5 TGTGCCAGCAGGGAACAGGGGGGACGGACTGAAGCTTTCTTT CASREQGGRTEAFF
. . TRBJ2-3 TRBV10-2 TGCGCCAGCACCAAGTACGCTTCTAGTACGGATACGCAGTATTTT CASTKYASSTDTQYF
. . TRBJ2-7 TRBV5-1 TGCGCCAGCAGCTTGGCCCCCGGGAGCTCCTACGAGCAGTACTTC CASSLAPGSSYEQYF
. TRBD2 TRBJ2-7 TRBV7-9 TGTGCCAGCAGCCCGGGACTAGCGGGAGGGCCCGAGCAGTACTTC CASSPGLAGGPEQYF
few . TRBJ1-4 TRBV19 TGTGCCAGTAGTATGTTACACCAGGGGATTCGGGAAAAACTGTTTTTT CASSMLHQGIREKLFF
. TRBD1 TRBJ1-2 TRBV25-1 TGTGCCAGCAGTGCGGGACAGGGTACGGGCCCGCCCGCCTATGGCTACACCTTC CASSAGQGTGPPAYGYTF
. TRBD1 TRBJ1-2 TRBV30 TGTGCCTGGAGTGAGGGACAGCCCTATGGCTACACCTTC CAWSEGQPYGYTF
. TRBD1 TRBJ1-4 TRBV5-6 TGTGCCAGCAGCGCGGACAGGGGGTTTAATGAAAAACTGTTTTTT CASSADRGFNEKLFF